This paragraph reports one T cell receptor (beta chain). Its antigen is undetermined. TCRdb re-derived calls from the 5' RACE reads in MiXCR, one entry per CDR3 protein. This table has about 890,000 distinct CDR3 sequences, about 12% appearing once. The sample is drawn from a study of identical twins. General study findings and limits: Where out-of-frame alpha sequences were twin-shared, they showed excess low generation probability. One should note that invariant MAIT and iNKT cells could partly confound zero-insertion analyses. With beta out-of-frame sequences, excess sharing by twins was weaker.

This sample also appeared in a second study, on yellow fever vaccine responses in identical twins.

The clonotype comes from a woman between 18 and 29 years old in good health. Sequencing was done on a sample of PBMCs.

CDR3 DNA: TGCAGTGCTAGAGGCGGAGCGGGAGGGTCCCGGGGCAATGAGCAGTTCTTC. As protein: CSARGGAGGSRGNEQFF. The rearrangement uses TRBV20-1 and TRBJ2-1; 10 bases are a match to TRBD2. This CDR3 spans 17 amino acids. Germline V gives CDR1 DFQATT, CDR2 SNEGSKA (reference sequence). Trimming took 1 base from V and 6 from J; bases not matched to a gene: 12.